The T cell receptor (beta chain) described here comes from a study of graft-versus-host responses after intestinal transplantation. Across the study: Multivisceral, liver-intestinal, or isolated intestinal transplants were received by the recipients. The study's findings and limits: Those patients showing graft-donor T cell macrochimerism displayed high graft-versus-host to host-versus-graft clonal ratios in allografts. GvH clones surfaced in recipient marrow, some emerging earlier in ileum or blood.

The authors combined roughly 200,000 CFSE-labeled responder cells with roughly 200,000 irradiated, violet-dye-labeled stimulator cells in plates. Produced via immunoSEQ multiplex PCR; TCRdb's table is partial and in-frame only. This sample has some 13,000 clones, with approximately 30% found just once. Per germline, CDR1 LNHNV and CDR2 YYDKDF (reference sequence). The CDR3 loop spans 20 amino acids. Trimming removed 2 bases from V and 2 bases from J; junction bases left unmatched: 11. This chain uses TRBV15 with TRBJ2-1; 14 bases match TRBD2. This receptor was identified in a human patient who received an intestinal transplant. Specimen: alloreactive CD4+ T cells from a mixed lymphocyte reaction culture, collected before intestinal transplant. As to subset: CFSE-low proliferating T cells sorted from approximately six-day pre-transplant mixed lymphocyte reaction (GvH or HvG direction). The CDR3, as DNA: TGTGCCACCAGCAGATCGAGGGGACTAGCGGGAGAGAGGCCCTACAATGAGCAGTTCTTC. It codes for CATSRSRGLAGERPYNEQFF.